These T cell receptor beta chains were read from a single sample in a study of cytomegalovirus exposure and HLA in healthy donors. The table came from immunoSEQ multiplex PCR; TCRdb's copy has only in-frame clones and leaves some out. Counted here are around 100,000 clones, roughly 78% occurring once; the ten biggest clones make up approximately 4.4%. Input material: PBMCs. These receptors were obtained from a male donor in good health and CMV-seropositive. Both conserved end residues are trimmed from each CDR3.

ASSIARGYEQY | TRBV7-3 | 11
ASSLSTPSYEQY | TRBV7-9 | 12
ASSRTGERNTEAF | TRBV7-2 | 13
ASSLGVDRYNEQF | TRBV5-1 | 13
ASSLGFSGDMNTEAF | TRBV7-9 | 15
ASSENGGRNNEQF | TRBV2 | 13
ASTVRVGQGVGRQPQH | TRBV19 | 16
ASSARTGGREQY | TRBV5-5 | 12
ASSIRTRPRDRGVLSYGYT | TRBV21-1 | 19
ASSLAQGKADGYT | TRBV5-4 | 13
ASRSGNSYEQY | TRBV19 | 11
ASSPRDRGNQPQH | TRBV27 | 13
ASSVGQPPYEQY | TRBV2 | 12
ASSLGTGNTGELF | TRBV7-6 | 13
ASSLGQVPYEQY | TRBV5-6 | 12
ASSPPGLADTGELF | TRBV18 | 14
ASSFYTSGEDTQY | TRBV7-8 | 13
ASSFRQGGDEQF | TRBV19 | 12
ASSFRTAVLSGLNYGYT | TRBV27 | 17
ASRPRLGSYEQY | TRBV27 | 12
ASRQGWDRGNQPQH | TRBV19 | 14
ASSSAGTTGNTIY | TRBV6-5 | 13
ASRLQGINEQY | TRBV27 | 11
ASLLLPQMDTQY | TRBV6-5 | 12
ASSLDLAGTDTQY | TRBV5-8 | 13
ASSGQGRGHNEQF | TRBV9 | 13
ASSVTGGLNQPQH | TRBV19 | 13
ASSYDRLESNQPQH | TRBV19 | 14
SARGLGDRGGDTQY | TRBV29-1 | 14
ASSQDRGPYNEQF | TRBV7-2 | 13
ASSGPGQGAEGYT | TRBV5-4 | 13
ASSLAGDRVPYEQY | TRBV5-1 | 14
AYLLAGGPHEQF | TRBV30 | 12
ASSFGPSTDTQY | TRBV5-1 | 12
ATSRRAGGIVLEQY | TRBV2 | 14
ASSTGLAGGEQY | TRBV5-6 | 12
ASSAFSVTDTQY | TRBV7-9 | 12
ASSPNPFRRVNGDYGYT | TRBV4-1 | 17
ASSLGTSGTNEQF | TRBV11-2 | 13